This TCR beta chain was sequenced for a study of monozygotic twins with inflammatory bowel disease. Study findings and constraints: Versus healthy twins, IBD patients showed fewer clonotypes shared with others, especially with disease activity. Twins with IBD were found to have lower TCRbeta diversity (inverse Simpson) than healthy co-twins. A distinction between different T cell subtypes was not possible.

A word on this clonotype: The antigen is not known.

TCRdb reprocessed the 5' RACE reads, with one entry per CDR3 protein and no DNA. This repertoire includes some 200,000 distinct CDR3 sequences. CDR3 length: 13 residues. The V gene's germline CDR1 is SGHRS and CDR2 YFSETQ. This TCR came from a human donor with ulcerative colitis or Crohn's disease, or a healthy co-twin of an affected twin (not recorded which). This chain links TRBV5-1 with TRBJ1-1; the D gene TCRdb calls, TRBD1, cannot be checked with no DNA. Sequencing used blood. The chain's CDR3 is CASRVPGRTEAFF.